The 12 T cell receptor beta chains below were found in one sample sequenced in a study of T cells after somatic rescue of genetic block. Assay: immunoSEQ multiplex PCR; the TCRdb copy retains only in-frame clones and omits some. Found here are 14,000 to 15,000 clones, approximately 72% of them singletons; the top ten hold approximately 15%. Source material: peripheral blood mononuclear cells (PBMCs). Source of these receptors: a boy between 5 and 17 years old.

This clone was detected a few times. The chain uses TRBV2 and TRBJ2-1; 9 nucleotides agree with TRBD2. The trim removed 8 bases at V and 4 bases at J, leaving 9 bases unmatched. The germline CDR1 and CDR2 sequences are SNHLY and FYNNEI. The CDR3 covers 15 residues. The CDR3 region has the DNA TGTGCCAGCGAAAAGGGACTAGCAATATACAATGAGCAGTTCTTC. Translated: CASEKGLAIYNEQFF. Supplemented by reference TRBV2 and TRBJ2-1, the full variable domain reads EPEVTQTPSHQVTQMGQEVILRCVPISNHLYFYWYRQILGQKVEFLVSFYNNEISEKSEIFDDQFSVERPDGSNFTLKIRSTKLEDSAMYFCASEKGLAIYNEQFFGPGTRLTVL.

This clone is categorized as medium-sized. The genes are TRBV11-2 and TRBJ2-2; the match to TRBD2 covers 12 bases. With V trimmed by 5 bases and J by 7 bases, 8 bases remained unmatched. Germline V lookup: CDR1 SGHAT, CDR2 FQNNGV. The CDR3 covers 16 residues. Written as DNA, the CDR3 is TGTGCCAGCAGCAGCCAACTAGCGGGAGGCGGCGGGGAGCTGTTTTTT. It translates to CASSSQLAGGGGELFF.

The V and J genes are TRBV6-5 and TRBJ1-2; 10 positions agree with TRBD1. Germline values: CDR1 MNHEY, CDR2 SVGAGI. Trimming removed 6 bases from V and 5 bases from J; junction bases left unmatched: 9. The CDR3 covers 15 residues. CDR3 sequence reads: CASSNYPGQGYGYTF. The CDR3 DNA reads TGTGCCAGCAGCAACTACCCGGGACAGGGGTATGGCTACACCTTC.

This sequence joins TRBV19 and TRBJ1-1; D remains ambiguous. V shed 3 bases and J shed 3 bases, with 11 bases lying between them. This CDR3 comprises 14 residues. Germline lookup yields CDR1 LNHDA and CDR2 SQIVND (reference sequence). CDR3 nucleotides: TGTGCCAGTAGTATTATTAGTTGGGACACTGAAGCTTTCTTT. This sequence encodes CASSIISWDTEAFF.

The chain joins TRBV19 to TRBJ1-4; 7 bases match TRBD1. From germline, CDR1 is LNHDA and CDR2 SQIVND (reference sequence). V shed 5 bases and J 6 bases; nucleotides not matched to a gene: 9. This CDR3 spans 15 amino acids. The CDR3: CASSSPGTVYEKLFF. CDR3 in DNA: TGTGCCAGTAGTTCCCCCGGGACAGTTTATGAAAAACTGTTTTTT.

This clone was picked up a small number of times. The chain links TRBV5-4 to TRBJ2-5, with unresolved D. The V gene lost 1 base and the J gene lost 4 bases, with 2 bases spanning the gap. CDR1 and CDR2 (germline): SGHNT, YYREEE (reference sequence). CDR3 length equals 11 residues. This CDR3 reads CASSLLETQYF. The CDR3 DNA follows: TGTGCCAGCAGCTTGTTAGAGACCCAGTACTTC.

The chain is built from TRBV30 and TRBJ2-7, with D perhaps matching TRBD2 (5 bases). Trimming stripped 5 bases from V and 2 bases from J, with 10 bases between. The length of the CDR3 is 12 residues. Germline CDR1 GTSNPN, CDR2 SVGIG (reference sequence). In nucleotides, the CDR3 is TGTGCCTGGGGGCGGGTGGCCTACGAGCAGTACTTC. Its protein product is CAWGRVAYEQYF.

The V and J genes are TRBV19 and TRBJ1-1; possibly TRBD1 for D (6 bases). The CDR3 loop spans 12 amino acids. Germline-derived CDR1 and CDR2 are LNHDA and SQIVND (reference sequence). Deletions cut 3 bases from V and 13 bases from J, with 15 bases between. The CDR3 protein is CASSIRQAQVFF. The CDR3 DNA reads as TGTGCCAGTAGTATCAGACAGGCACAAGTTTTCTTT.

The V and J genes are TRBV10-1 and TRBJ2-2; maybe TRBD2 (5 bases). The CDR3 runs 15 residues. The germline V gene encodes CDR1 WNHNN and CDR2 SYGVQD (reference sequence). The ends were cut back, 6 bases at V and 0 bases at J, with 11 bases in the middle. This CDR3 is CASSMGAANTGELFF. As DNA, the CDR3 is TGCGCCAGCAGCATGGGAGCCGCGAACACCGGGGAGCTGTTTTTT.

V gene TRBV11-2 combines with J gene TRBJ2-2; tentative D call: TRBD2 (7 bases). In germline, CDR1 is SGHAT, CDR2 FQNNGV. Trimming left V 6 bases short and J 4 bases short, with 18 bases between. This CDR3 region has 16 residues. This CDR3 is CASSSGGGASTGELFF. The CDR3 nucleotides read TGTGCCAGCAGTTCAGGTGGGGGGGCGTCCACCGGGGAGCTGTTTTTT.

The chain is built from TRBV6-6 and TRBJ2-2, with 7 positions matching TRBD1. The trim removed 7 bases at V and 5 bases at J, leaving 4 bases unmatched. This CDR3 is built from 13 residues. The germline V gene has CDR1 MNHNY and CDR2 SVGAGI (reference sequence). CDR3 residues: CASTRDSTGELFF. The CDR3 region has the DNA TGTGCCAGCACCAGGGACAGTACCGGGGAGCTGTTTTTT.

The chain joins TRBV14 to TRBJ2-5, with 8 nucleotides matching TRBD2. Looked up from germline, CDR1 is SGHDN and CDR2 is FVKESK. The CDR3 spans 18 residues. V was pared by 4 bases and J by 1 base, with 14 bases of the junction left unmatched. The DNA of the CDR3 is TGTGCCAGCAGCCCCCTGGGGGGGCTAGCGGGCCCCCAAGAGACCCAGTACTTC. It codes for CASSPLGGLAGPQETQYF.